This T cell receptor beta chain comes out of a study of blood T cells in healthy people across ages. The second PCR ran about 6 to 12 cycles with a sample-barcoded 5' primer and J-beta primers. MiXCR, applied by TCRdb to the 5' RACE reads, yields one record per CDR3 protein. The sample holds about 1.8 million distinct CDR3 sequences, around half seen once. Study-level findings and limits: The donors' CMV status was not determined, possibly confounding changes in expanded clonotypes.

From germline, CDR1 is DFQATT and CDR2 SNEGSKA (reference sequence). V gave up 0 bases and J gave up 6 bases, with 12 bases separating them. This CDR3 has 14 residues. This clonotype was recorded a few times. Its cognate antigen is unknown. The sequence was obtained from a woman aged 40 to 50 in good health. The chain uses TRBV20-1 and TRBJ2-1; no reliable D call. The sample was blood. The CDR3 spells CSARDVRVVNEQFF. CDR3 DNA sequence: TGCAGTGCTAGAGATGTCCGGGTCGTCAATGAGCAGTTCTTC.